A single sample gave rise to the 5 T cell receptor beta chains below, sequenced in a study of blood T cell repertoires in COVID-19. Produced via immunoSEQ multiplex PCR; TCRdb's table is partial and in-frame only. Of some 170,000 clones detected, approximately 93% appear once; the ten largest clones hold approximately 2%. Source material: peripheral blood. Every receptor here comes from a woman aged 55 to 70 with COVID-19, enrolled during active disease.

V usage is TRBV19 and J usage is TRBJ1-2, with D possibly being TRBD1 (5 bases). The CDR3 sequence is 19 residues long. V shed 4 bases and J shed 4 bases, with 28 bases lying between them. The germline gives CDR1 LNHDA, CDR2 SQIVND (reference sequence). The DNA for the CDR3 is TGTGCCAGTAGTACATTTGCCGGGACCGCGGGATATAACACCTATGGCTACACCTTC. Translation gives CASSTFAGTAGYNTYGYTF.

The rearrangement joins TRBV11-3 to TRBJ1-1; D not certain. Trimming shortened V by 1 base and J by 3 bases, and 12 bases separated the two germline ends. Germline lookup yields CDR1 SGHNT and CDR2 YENEEA. CDR3 length equals 15 residues. The CDR3 DNA follows: TGTGCCAGCAGCTTAGGGGCGGGTAGGGACACTGAAGCTTTCTTT. It yields the protein CASSLGAGRDTEAFF.

The chain carries TRBV6-5 and TRBJ2-1; 8 bases map to TRBD2. Germline lookup yields CDR1 MNHEY and CDR2 SVGAGI. The CDR3 loop spans 15 amino acids. With V trimmed by 2 bases and J by 2 bases, 2 bases remained unmatched. The CDR3 DNA follows: TGTGCCAGCAGTTACGGGGGACTAGCCTACAATGAGCAGTTCTTC. Translating gives CASSYGGLAYNEQFF.

V usage is TRBV7-9 and J usage is TRBJ2-7; 12 bases fit TRBD1. Per germline, CDR1 SEHNR and CDR2 FQNEAQ (reference sequence). The junction had 2 bases not matched to a gene; V was cut back by 5 bases and J by 3 bases. The CDR3 contains 14 residues. The CDR3 DNA reads TGTGCCAGCAGCCGGGACAGGGGGCTCTACGAGCAGTACTTC. Translation: CASSRDRGLYEQYF.

This chain connects TRBV6-2 or TRBV6-3 to TRBJ2-7, with 8 positions matching TRBD2. The CDR3 length is 15 residues. Germline CDR1 reads MNHEY; CDR2 reads SVGEGT. Losses at the gene ends were 2 bases for V and 1 base for J; bases not matched to a gene: 4. The CDR3 DNA is TGTGCCAGCAGTTACACGCGGGGGGCTTCCTACGAGCAGTACTTC. Translated, it gives CASSYTRGASYEQYF.